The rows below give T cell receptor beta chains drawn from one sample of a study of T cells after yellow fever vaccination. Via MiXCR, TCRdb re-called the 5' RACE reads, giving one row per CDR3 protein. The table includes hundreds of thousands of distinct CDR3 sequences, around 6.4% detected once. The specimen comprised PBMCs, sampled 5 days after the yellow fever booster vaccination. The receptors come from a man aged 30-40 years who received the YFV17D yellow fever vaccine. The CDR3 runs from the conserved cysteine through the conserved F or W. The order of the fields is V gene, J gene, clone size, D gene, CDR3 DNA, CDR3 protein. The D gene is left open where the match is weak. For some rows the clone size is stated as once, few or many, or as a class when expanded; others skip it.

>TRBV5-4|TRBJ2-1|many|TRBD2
TGTGCCAGCAGCTTGGCCGTCCCGACTAGCGGGAGGACCCCCTACAATGAGCAGTTCTTC
CASSLAVPTSGRTPYNEQFF
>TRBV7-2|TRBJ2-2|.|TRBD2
TGTGCCAGCAGCTTTAGCGGGAGGCCCCCCGGGGAGCTGTTTTTT
CASSFSGRPPGELFF
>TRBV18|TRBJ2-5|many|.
TGTGCCAGCTCACCAAATAACCAAGAGACCCAGTACTTC
CASSPNNQETQYF
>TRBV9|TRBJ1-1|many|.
TGTGCCAGCAGCGAGACAGTAATGAACACTGAAGCTTTCTTT
CASSETVMNTEAFF
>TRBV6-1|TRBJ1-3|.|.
TGTGCCAGCAGTCGCGAGCGGGGAAACACCATATATTTT
CASSRERGNTIYF
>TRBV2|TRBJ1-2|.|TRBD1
TGTGCCAGCCTGGTCACTCGGGACAGCTATGGCTACACCTTC
CASLVTRDSYGYTF
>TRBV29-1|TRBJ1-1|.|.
TGCAGCGTCGTCGGACTGGAGGGGTACACTGAAGCTTTCTTT
CSVVGLEGYTEAFF
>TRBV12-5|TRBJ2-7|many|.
TGTGCTAGTGGCCGCGGGACAGAACCATACGAGCAGTACTTC
CASGRGTEPYEQYF
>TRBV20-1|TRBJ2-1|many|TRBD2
TGCAGTGCTAGAGCTAGCGGATTCTACAATGAGCAGTTCTTC
CSARASGFYNEQFF
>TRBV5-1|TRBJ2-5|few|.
TGCGCCAGCAGCTTGGGACAGGTAGGAGAGACCCAGTACTTC
CASSLGQVGETQYF
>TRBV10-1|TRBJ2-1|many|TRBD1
TGCGCCAGCAGTGAGGGATTCGGGACAGGGCAGTTCTTC
CASSEGFGTGQFF
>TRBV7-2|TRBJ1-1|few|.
TGTGCCAGCAGCTTAGTGGAGATCACTGAAGCTTTCTTT
CASSLVEITEAFF
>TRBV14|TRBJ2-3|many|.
TGTGCCAGCAGCCAAATGGACCGAGTCCCAGATACGCAGTATTTT
CASSQMDRVPDTQYF
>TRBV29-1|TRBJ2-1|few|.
TGCAGCGTTAGCCGGGCCCCTCGCCATGAGCAGTTCTTC
CSVSRAPRHEQFF
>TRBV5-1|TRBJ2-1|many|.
TGCGCCAGCAGCCCAACGGCTAGAGATCGTGCTGAGCAGTTCTTC
CASSPTARDRAEQFF
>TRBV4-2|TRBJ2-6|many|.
TGTGCCAGCAGCCAAACACAGGGATCCGGGGCCAACGTCCTGACTTTC
CASSQTQGSGANVLTF
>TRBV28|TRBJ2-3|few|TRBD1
TGTGCCAGCAGTTTTCGGGACAGAAAGATCACAGATACGCAGTATTTT
CASSFRDRKITDTQYF
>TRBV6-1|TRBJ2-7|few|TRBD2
TGTGCCAGCAGTACGCAACCGGGACTAGCGGGAGCGTACGAGCAGTACTTC
CASSTQPGLAGAYEQYF
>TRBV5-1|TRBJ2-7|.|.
TGCGCCAGCCTCCAGGGAACCGAGCAGTACTTC
CASLQGTEQYF
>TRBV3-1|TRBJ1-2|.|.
TGTGCCAGCAGCCAAGATCAAACCGGGCTTGACTATGGCTACACCTTC
CASSQDQTGLDYGYTF
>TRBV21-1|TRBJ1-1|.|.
TGTGCCAGCAGCGCGCCATCAGAAGCTTTCTTT
CASSAPSEAFF
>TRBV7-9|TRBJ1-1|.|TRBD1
TGTGCCAGCAGCGCATCGGGACAGATTAACACTGAAGCTTTCTTT
CASSASGQINTEAFF
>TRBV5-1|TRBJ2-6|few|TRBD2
TGCGCCAGCAGCTTGCCTCAACGAACTAGCGGGAGACCCTCTGGGGCCAACGTCCTGACTTTC
CASSLPQRTSGRPSGANVLTF
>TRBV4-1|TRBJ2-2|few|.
TGCGCCAGCAGCCAACCTAGTTACACCGGGGAGCTGTTTTTT
CASSQPSYTGELFF
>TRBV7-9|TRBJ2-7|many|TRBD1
TGTGCCAGCAGCTCCCTGGGAGGACAGGGCCCCTCCTACGAGCAGTACTTC
CASSSLGGQGPSYEQYF
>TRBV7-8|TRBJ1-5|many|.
TGTGCCAGCAGCATGCACAGGGCTCTGGCGTATCAGCCCCAGCATTTT
CASSMHRALAYQPQHF
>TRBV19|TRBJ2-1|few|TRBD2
TGTGCCAGCACACCGGGACTAGCGGGGGGTGAGCAGTTCTTC
CASTPGLAGGEQFF
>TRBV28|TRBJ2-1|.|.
TGTGCCAGCGGGCCCGGGACTCAACCGTACAATGAGCAGTTCTTC
CASGPGTQPYNEQFF
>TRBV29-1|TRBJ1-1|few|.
TGCAGCGTTGGTCGCAGGATCACTGAAGCTTTCTTT
CSVGRRITEAFF
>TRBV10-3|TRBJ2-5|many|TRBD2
TGTGCCATCAGTGAGGCCCTAGCGGGCCCTCAAGAGACCCAGTACTTC
CAISEALAGPQETQYF
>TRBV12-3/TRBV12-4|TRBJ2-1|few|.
TGTGCCAGCAGTTGGAGGGGCGGGGTTGATGAGCAGTTCTTC
CASSWRGGVDEQFF
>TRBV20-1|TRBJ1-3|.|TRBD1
TGCAGTGCTAGTTTACCAGGGGGTGGAAACACCATATATTTT
CSASLPGGGNTIYF
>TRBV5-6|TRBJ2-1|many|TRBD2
TGTGCCAGCAGTCGGACTAGCGGGATCTACAATGAGCAGTTCTTC
CASSRTSGIYNEQFF
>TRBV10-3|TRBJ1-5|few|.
TGTGCCATCAGTGAGTCTTTCGTCTCGAATCAGCCCCAGCATTTT
CAISESFVSNQPQHF
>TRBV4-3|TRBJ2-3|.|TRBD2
TGCGCCAGCAGCCAAGGCTTGGTGACTAGCAGAGATCTCTTGGATACGCAGTATTTT
CASSQGLVTSRDLLDTQYF
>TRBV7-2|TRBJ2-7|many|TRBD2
TGTGCCAGCAGCTTAGCGCCGAGCGGGAGCACTGCCTACGAGCAGTACTTC
CASSLAPSGSTAYEQYF
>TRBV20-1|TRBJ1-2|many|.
TGCAGTGCTAGAGATCATAGCGGTCGGGGTGGTGGCTACACCTTC
CSARDHSGRGGGYTF
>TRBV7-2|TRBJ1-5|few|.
TGTGCCAGCTCAAAACAGGCCAATCAGCCCCAGCATTTT
CASSKQANQPQHF
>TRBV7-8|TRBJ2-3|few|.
TGTGCCAGCAGCTCCAAAGGACTATACACAGATACGCAGTATTTT
CASSSKGLYTDTQYF
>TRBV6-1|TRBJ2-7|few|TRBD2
TGTGCCAGCAGAGTTAAGCGGGGCCCATACTACGAGCAGTACTTC
CASRVKRGPYYEQYF
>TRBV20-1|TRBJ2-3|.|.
TGCAGTGCTGAACAAGGGGGAGATACGCAGTATTTT
CSAEQGGDTQYF
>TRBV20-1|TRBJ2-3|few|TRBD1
TGCAGTGCTAGAAGTGACAGGGGGGACACAGATACGCAGTATTTT
CSARSDRGDTDTQYF
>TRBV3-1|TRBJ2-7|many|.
TGTGCCAGCAGCTTTTACAGGTCCTACGAGCAGTACTTC
CASSFYRSYEQYF
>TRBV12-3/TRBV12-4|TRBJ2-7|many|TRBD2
TGTGCCAGCAGATTAGCGGGATCAACCTACGAGCAGTACTTC
CASRLAGSTYEQYF
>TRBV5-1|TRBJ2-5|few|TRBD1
TGCGCCAGCTGCCCGGGACAGGTCGGCGAGACCCAGTACTTC
CASCPGQVGETQYF
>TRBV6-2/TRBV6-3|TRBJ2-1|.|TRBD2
TGTGCCAGCACAACGGGGGGCAATGAGCAGTTCTTC
CASTTGGNEQFF